This TCR beta chain stems from a study of T cells expressing NK-cell markers (dated by TCRdb to the early 2020s). About the study as a whole: Three sorted T-cell subsets (CD3+CD56+NKG2C+, CD3+CD56+NKG2C- and CD3+CD56-NKG2C+) from several donors had their TCR beta-chain repertoires profiled. Among the eight sequenced donors, only one was HCMV-seronegative, while the other seven were HCMV-seropositive. Randomly selected healthy volunteers, three men and five women, were used as the eight sequenced donors. The libraries were sequenced on Illumina HiSeq 2000/2500, MiSeq or NextSeq, producing 2 x 150 bp reads.

The reads were generated on an Illumina HiSeq 2000. The TCR beta cDNA libraries were made using 5'RACE template switching, a step that added both a universal primer site and unique molecular identifiers. Synthesis of cDNA was primed from the TCR beta constant segment and was followed by two consecutive PCR amplification steps. The authors' analysis ran thus. MIGEC handled demultiplexing of the reads and grouping by UMI, while MiTCR was used to assemble and quantify clonotypes. To exclude erroneous sequences, only TCR cDNA sequences supported by at least two reads were retained. The tcR package was used for downstream repertoire analysis, and clonotypes were matched between fractions using CDR3 nucleotide sequence together with V segment. VDJmatch was used to annotate antigen specificity against VDJdb, with one amino acid substitution in CDR3 allowed. After the reads were reprocessed by TCRdb, one entry was made per CDR3 protein sequence, with no DNA. TCRdb, not the authors, supplied the V and J calls. The sample table holds roughly 170,000 distinct CDR3 sequences. Approximately 17% of the sample rests with the top ten.

The paper as a whole reports these results and caveats: For 5 or 6 donors, the dominant CD3+CD56+NKG2C+ clonotypes were among the top 10 CD8+ clonotypes and accounted for 1.0-7.0% of CD8+ T cells. Those dominant clonotypes were again the most abundant among CD3+CD56-NKG2C+ cells in a few donors, at roughly 25-60.1%. Whether the expanded NKG2C-expressing T cell clones were specific for HCMV antigens was left unclear.

The CDR3 sequence holds 15 residues, the cysteine and phenylalanine included. DNA was not recorded. The germline V gene provides CDR1 SGHTA and CDR2 FQGNSA. To determine HCMV serostatus, a commercial ELISA kit was used to detect HCMV-specific IgG in serum. Ficoll density gradient centrifugation was used to isolate peripheral blood mononuclear cells from blood. On this clonotype itself: The antigen it binds to is not known.

This chain is built from TRBV7-2 and TRBJ1-6; no DNA is available, so the TRBD1 call from TCRdb remains unchecked. The sequence derives from a woman between 18 and 70 years old in good health. Sequenced input: blood T cells: a sorted CD56 or NKG2C T cell subset, CD4+ or CD8+ T cells, or bulk PBMC T cells (not recorded which). The CDR3 region reads CASSLEGGAGSPLHF.